This T cell receptor beta chain was observed in a study of blood T cell repertoires in COVID-19. Study processing details: Amplified reference gene primers provided the basis for estimating nucleated cell counts. The assay was immunoSEQ multiplex PCR, and TCRdb's table has in-frame clones only and misses some. V and J calls and clone size follow that table, whereas D and trimming were derived from the DNA. The sample has about 360,000 clones, about four fifths seen once; the top ten hold 0.85% to 1.2%. With 4 bases removed from V and 1 base from J, the gap between germline ends came to 12 bases. Per the germline V gene, CDR1 is MDHEN and CDR2 is SYDVKM. This CDR3 is 15 amino acids long.

This TCR was recovered from a human donor with acute or convalescent COVID-19. The donor label of this sample is uncertain. This sequence joins TRBV28 and TRBJ2-3; D may be TRBD2 (6 bases). Source material: peripheral blood. The CDR3 loop is CASSWYSGGTDTQYF. In DNA form, the CDR3 reads TGTGCCAGCAGTTGGTATAGCGGAGGCACAGATACGCAGTATTTT.